The following is a T cell receptor (beta chain) sequence with its context. CDR1 is MNHEY, CDR2 SVGAGI, per germline. V was cut by 0 bases and J by 9 bases, with 12 bases left in between. The CDR3 has 14 amino acids. The record originates from a study of cytomegalovirus exposure and HLA in healthy donors. The PCR had 60 Vbeta and 13 Jbeta primers. The method was immunoSEQ multiplex PCR; TCRdb's version includes in-frame clones alone and lacks a portion of them. Of 180,000 or so clones listed, approximately 85% were seen once; the top ten hold 5.5% to 7%. The chain recombines TRBV6-5 with TRBJ2-1, with D hard to call. The TCR sequence derives from a woman aged 45-60 years in good health and CMV-seropositive. Sequencing was carried out using PBMCs. The CDR3 DNA follows: TGTGCCAGCAGTTACTCGAATAGGAACAGTGAGCAGTTCTTC. Residues: CASSYSNRNSEQFF.